One sample yielded the 25 T cell receptor beta chains listed below, sequenced in a study of control samples from healthy donors and cancer patients. Profiling relied on immunoSEQ multiplex PCR, and the TCRdb table lists in-frame clones only, not all of them. The sample has about 120,000 clones, roughly 93% seen once. Sequenced: blood. These receptors were obtained from a man aged 30 to 39 in good health.

The chain combines TRBV15 with TRBJ1-4; no firm D call. This CDR3 contains 14 residues. Per germline, CDR1 LNHNV and CDR2 YYDKDF (reference sequence). Trimming removed 8 bases at V and 6 bases at J, with 16 bases between. The CDR3 DNA sequence: TGTGCCACCTCTGGAAGAATAGGGTATGAAAAACTGTTTTTT. It codes for CATSGRIGYEKLFF.

This chain links TRBV28 with TRBJ1-1, with TRBD1 matching 9 bases. The CDR3 has 14 residues. Germline trimming cut 1 base from V and 5 bases from J; bases unmatched to any gene: 2. In germline, CDR1 is MDHEN, CDR2 SYDVKM. Here the CDR3 DNA reads TGTGCCAGCAGTTTATACAGGGGGCGGACTGAAGCTTTCTTT. This encodes CASSLYRGRTEAFF. Looking up the rest from reference TRBV28 and TRBJ1-1 gives the full variable domain: DVKVTQSSRYLVKRTGEKVFLECVQDMDHENMFWYRQDPGLGLRLIYFSYDVKMKEKGDIPEGYSVSREKKERFSLILESASTNQTSMYLCASSLYRGRTEAFFGQGTRLTVV.

The chain combines TRBV5-6 with TRBJ1-6; TRBD1 is a possible D gene (6 bases). The V end was cut by 4 bases, the J end by 15 bases, with 11 bases between. Looked up from germline, CDR1 is SGHDT and CDR2 is YYEEEE. This CDR3 comprises 11 residues. CDR3 region: CASSLNRDLHF. For the CDR3, the DNA is TGTGCCAGCAGCCTCAACAGGGACCTCCACTTT.

The count of this clone is one. J is TRBJ1-1 and V is TRBV13; TRBD1 agrees at 8 bases. CDR1 and CDR2 (germline): PRHDT, FYEKMQ (reference sequence). Trimming cost V 5 bases and J 1 base; bases outside gene matches: 6. The CDR3 has 15 amino acids. The CDR3: CASSIGQGRNTEAFF. CDR3 in DNA: TGTGCCAGCAGCATTGGACAGGGACGGAACACTGAAGCTTTCTTT. The full variable domain, with the rest looked up from reference TRBV13 and TRBJ1-1, is AAGVIQSPRHLIKEKRETATLKCYPIPRHDTVYWYQQGPGQDPQFLISFYEKMQSDKGSIPDRFSAQQFSDYHSELNMSSLELGDSALYFCASSIGQGRNTEAFFGQGTRLTVV.

The gene calls are TRBV19 and TRBJ1-1; D is undetermined. The germline V and J ends were trimmed by 5 bases and 1 base, with 17 bases remaining between them. The germline gives CDR1 LNHDA, CDR2 SQIVND (reference sequence). This CDR3 is built from 16 residues. For the CDR3, the DNA is TGTGCCAGTAGTTCTCACGTCCAAACAGAGAACACTGAAGCTTTCTTT. Amino acids: CASSSHVQTENTEAFF.

The genes are TRBV5-6 and TRBJ1-1; D ambiguous. Per germline, CDR1 SGHDT and CDR2 YYEEEE. Deletions cut 4 bases from V and 1 base from J, with 11 bases between. The CDR3 runs to 14 residues. CDR3 in amino acids: CASSGGVWNTEAFF. CDR3 in DNA: TGTGCCAGCAGCGGCGGGGTATGGAACACTGAAGCTTTCTTT.

In this sample, this clone turned up a few times. This rearrangement joins TRBV10-1 to TRBJ2-7; 7 nucleotides line up with TRBD2. From germline, CDR1 is WNHNN and CDR2 SYGVQD (reference sequence). CDR3 length: 12 amino acids. J lost 9 bases, V lost 11 bases, and 13 bases had no gene match. CDR3 loop: CAYRRDYDRQYF. The CDR3 region has the DNA TGCGCCTACCGCCGGGACTACGATAGGCAGTACTTC.

A note on this clone: Relative to the germline gene, one junction end is altered; a read error may explain this. The gene calls are TRBV11-2 and TRBJ1-2; maybe TRBD1 (6 bases). The CDR3 totals 13 residues. Germline CDR1 and CDR2: SGHAT and FQNNGV. This CDR3 is CASSHDRLGGYAF. The CDR3 DNA reads TGTGCCAGCAGCCATGACAGGCTGGGTGGCTACGCCTTC.

This clone has only a few counts. The chain carries TRBV3-1 (or the pseudogene TRBV3-2) and TRBJ1-1, with no clear D. V dropped 4 bases and J dropped 2 bases, with 8 bases sitting between them. The CDR3 is 13 amino acids. Germline loops: CDR1 LGHDT, CDR2 YNNKEL (reference sequence). The CDR3 reads CASSRLENTEAFF. Here the CDR3 DNA reads TGTGCCAGCAGCCGTCTTGAAAACACTGAAGCTTTCTTT.

This chain connects TRBV2 to TRBJ2-2, with unresolved D. This CDR3 comprises 14 residues. V was trimmed by 8 bases and J by 0 bases, leaving 10 bases between them. Germline assignment: CDR1 SNHLY and CDR2 FYNNEI. The CDR3 bases are TGTGCCAGCCTTGTGGGTCCGAACACCGGGGAGCTGTTTTTT. It encodes CASLVGPNTGELFF.

This chain uses TRBV6-5 with TRBJ2-7, with D perhaps TRBD2 (5 bases). This CDR3 is built from 12 residues. Germline-derived CDR1 and CDR2 are MNHEY and SVGAGI. Trimming took off 10 bases at V and 4 bases at J, with 14 bases between the two ends. CDR3 region: CATRLSGYEQYV. In DNA, the CDR3 is TGTGCCACCCGGTTGTCGGGGTACGAGCAGTACGTC.

V gene TRBV25-1 combines with J gene TRBJ1-2; 10 bases align to TRBD1. The CDR3 is made up of 12 amino acids. Germline CDR1 and CDR2: MGHDK and SYGVNS. The trim removed 6 bases at V and 10 bases at J, leaving 5 bases unmatched. DNA of the CDR3: TGTGCCAGCAGACAGACAGGGGGCTACTACACCTTC. Its protein is CASRQTGGYYTF.

As regards this clone: The same CDR3 is also encoded by other DNA sequences in this sample. CDR3 bases: TGTGCCAGCAGCGTAGGCCAGGGGGCTAACACCGGGGAGCTGTTTTTT. It encodes CASSVGQGANTGELFF. This rearrangement joins TRBV9 to TRBJ2-2; TRBD1 matches at 8 bases. The V and J ends lost 0 bases and 2 bases, in that order; junction bases with no gene match: 3. Per the germline V gene, CDR1 is SGDLS and CDR2 is YYNGEE. The CDR3 extends over 16 amino acids.

This clone was seen a few times. The genes are TRBV5-1 and TRBJ2-5, with TRBD2 matching 7 bases. The CDR3 is made up of 13 amino acids. Trimming cost V 4 bases and J 7 bases; bases outside gene matches: 7. Germline V gene lookup returns CDR1 SGHRS and CDR2 YFSETQ. The CDR3 DNA sequence: TGCGCCAGCAGCCCGACTAGCCCAGGGACCCAGTACTTC. Its translation: CASSPTSPGTQYF.

In its sample, this clone was seen once. The chain joins TRBV7-2 to TRBJ2-7; 8 nucleotides agree with TRBD2. With 6 bases clipped from V and 3 bases from J, the junction kept 13 bases outside the gene matches. The CDR3 loop spans 16 amino acids. The V gene's germline CDR1 is SGHTA and CDR2 FQGNSA. CDR3 nucleotides: TGTGCCAGCAGTCAGAGCTTCGCTAGCGGGCTCTACGAGCAGTACGTC. It is translated as CASSQSFASGLYEQYV.

The chain uses TRBV12-5 and TRBJ2-2, with a weak D call TRBD1 (5 bases). The CDR3 is 12 residues long. CDR1 and CDR2 (germline): LGHNT, FRNRAP. V was cut by 6 bases and J by 7 bases, with 9 bases left in between. CDR3 nucleotides: TGTGCTAGTGGCTGGGGCGTCGGGGAGCTGTTTTTT. Translating it yields CASGWGVGELFF.

This clone was recorded once. This chain joins TRBV6-5 and TRBJ2-7; no firm D call. This CDR3 spans 13 amino acids. The ends were cut back, 7 bases at V and 4 bases at J, with 14 bases in the middle. Germline assignment: CDR1 MNHEY and CDR2 SVGAGI. Here the CDR3 reads CASKGHYRYEQYV. CDR3 nucleotide sequence: TGTGCCAGCAAAGGGCACTATCGGTACGAGCAGTACGTC.

CDR3 residues: CASSPDSNRGGTEAFF. The CDR3 nucleotides are TGCGCCAGCAGCCCCGACTCGAACAGGGGAGGGACTGAAGCTTTCTTT. The chain carries TRBV5-1 and TRBJ1-1; 7 nucleotides match TRBD1. Germline CDR1 is SGHRS and CDR2 is YFSETQ. V was pared by 4 bases and J by 5 bases, with 14 bases of the junction left unmatched. The CDR3 length is 16 residues.

J is TRBJ2-3 and V is TRBV30; 10 bases map to TRBD2. Germline CDR1 GTSNPN, CDR2 SVGIG (reference sequence). The junction had 2 bases not matched to a gene; V was cut back by 1 base and J by 1 base. This CDR3 contains 15 residues. The CDR3: CAWSALAGGTDTQYF. The CDR3 nucleotides read TGTGCCTGGAGTGCTCTAGCGGGGGGCACAGATACGCAGTATTTT.

V and J are TRBV7-9 and TRBJ1-1, with TRBD1 identical over 7 bases. V shed 1 base, J shed 5 bases, and the junction held 4 bases outside the gene matches. The CDR3 extends over 14 amino acids. Germline assignment: CDR1 SEHNR and CDR2 FQNEAQ (reference sequence). Here the CDR3 reads CASSLESGQTEAFF. CDR3 coding DNA: TGTGCCAGCAGCTTAGAATCGGGACAGACTGAAGCTTTCTTT.

The chain joins TRBV18 to TRBJ2-2; TRBD2 matches 11 bases. CDR1 is KGHSH and CDR2 is LQKENI in the germline V gene. V gave up 3 bases and J gave up 4 bases; unmatched junction bases: 7. The CDR3 totals 17 residues. CDR3 nucleotide sequence: TGTGCCAGCTCACCCAAGCCTAGCGGGGGGACCACCGGGGAGCTGTTTTTT. Amino acid sequence: CASSPKPSGGTTGELFF.

This chain connects TRBV20-1 to TRBJ2-2; D unclear. V lost 3 bases and J lost 2, with 4 bases in between. This CDR3 region has 12 residues. The V gene's germline CDR1 is DFQATT and CDR2 SNEGSKA (reference sequence). DNA of the CDR3: TGCAGTGCTAGTACTAACACCGGGGAGCTGTTTTTT. It yields the protein CSASTNTGELFF.

This chain uses TRBV28 with TRBJ1-2, with unresolved D. Germline CDR1 MDHEN, CDR2 SYDVKM. V gave up 6 bases and J gave up 5 bases, with 13 bases separating them. The CDR3 sequence is 13 residues long. The CDR3 region has the DNA TGTGCCAGCAGGGAAAGGACTGTTTATGGCTACACCTTC. Its translation: CASRERTVYGYTF.

The chain couples TRBV24-1 to TRBJ2-2; D possibly corresponds to TRBD1 (5 bases). Germline CDR1 is KGHDR and CDR2 is SFDVKD. CDR3 length: 14 amino acids. Trimming took off 1 base at V and 4 bases at J, with 6 bases between the two ends. The CDR3 is CATSDFTGTGELFF. The CDR3 DNA follows: TGTGCCACCAGTGATTTTACAGGCACCGGGGAGCTGTTTTTT.

The V call is TRBV27, the J call TRBJ1-1; D not certain. V lost 5 bases, J lost 0 bases, and 7 bases lay in between. CDR3 size: 13 residues. The germline V gene encodes CDR1 MNHEY and CDR2 SMNVEV (reference sequence). The CDR3 bases are TGTGCCAGCAGTATCGGGGTGAACACTGAAGCTTTCTTT. It specifies CASSIGVNTEAFF.